This record covers a single TCR beta chain. Its antigen is as yet unknown. A read error may explain this, as a much larger clone is one base away. Germline CDR1 is SGHRS and CDR2 is YFSETQ. The CDR3 is 13 residues long. The sample comes from a study of blood T cells in healthy people across ages. Study findings and constraints: Long-lived and aged donors differed, with more naive CD4+ cells and higher diversity in the long-lived.

Alongside a J-beta primer mix, a sample-barcoded 5' primer served in a second PCR lasting about 7 to 11 cycles. Each CDR3 protein gets one entry after TCRdb re-called the 5' RACE reads with MiXCR. The table records 380,000 or so distinct CDR3 sequences, 50% to 60% of them present only once. Those donating, healthy Caucasian individuals from Russia, were aged roughly 6 to 90. Samples had at least 6.5 million PBMCs isolated from them. Extraction yielded at least 6 micrograms of total RNA per sample. This TCR was recovered from a man aged 60-69 years in good health. V gene TRBV5-1 combines with J gene TRBJ1-1, with no clear D. Input material: blood. CDR3 sequence: CASSLFMNAEAFF. The CDR3 DNA follows: TGCGCCAGCAGCTTGTTCATGAACGCTGAAGCTTTCTTT.